This TCR beta chain was captured by sequencing in a study of blood T cell repertoires in COVID-19. Study background: Sites across the United States, Italy and Spain contributed samples from acute and convalescent COVID-19. In each case, the material was cDNA or gDNA derived from T cells, B-cell-depleted T cells, or PBMCs.

Losses at the gene ends were 6 bases for V and 5 bases for J; bases not matched to a gene: 8. CDR3 length: 15 amino acids. Germline CDR1 and CDR2: MGHDK and SYGVNS. In the authors' workflow: Reference gene primer amplification gave nucleated cell count estimates. Sequencing was performed with immunoSEQ multiplex PCR; in TCRdb, only in-frame clones are kept and a portion is missing. That table furnishes V, J and clone size, whereas the DNA furnished D and trimming. The top ten hold around 5.3% of the sample, which has roughly 86,000 clones, 86% seen once. The chain is built from TRBV25-1 and TRBJ2-1, with 9 bases that match TRBD1. The sample taken for sequencing was peripheral blood. This clonotype originated in a man aged 50 or older with active or convalescent COVID-19. The CDR3 protein is CASRPRDRADNEQFF. The CDR3 DNA is TGTGCCAGCAGACCCCGGGACAGGGCGGACAATGAGCAGTTCTTC.